The 8 T cell receptor beta chains below were found in one sample sequenced in a study of identical twins' blood T cells. In TCRdb, the 5' RACE reads were re-called with MiXCR into one record per CDR3 protein. This sample has fewer than 450,000 distinct CDR3 sequences; over 25% occur once, and the top ten carry around 5.6%. Sequencing was carried out using PBMCs. Source of these receptors: a woman aged 18-55 years in good health.

This clonotype came up many times. This chain connects TRBV11-3 to TRBJ1-1; tentatively, D is TRBD1 (6 bases). Trimming removed 4 bases from V and 1 base from J, with 10 bases in between. This CDR3 has 14 amino acids. Germline lookup yields CDR1 SGHNT and CDR2 YENEEA. The CDR3 region is CASSSQGPNTEAFF. The DNA of the CDR3 is TGTGCCAGCAGCTCACAGGGACCGAACACTGAAGCTTTCTTT.

In regard to this clonotype: One end of the junction does not line up with germline, which may come from a read error. The V call is TRBV20-1, the J call TRBJ2-1, with TRBD2 identical over 10 bases. The CDR3 runs to 13 residues. CDR1 is DFQATT and CDR2 is SNEGSKA in the germline V gene (reference sequence). Here the CDR3 DNA reads TGCAGTGCTACGCTAGCGGGAGTCAATGAGCAGTTATTC. Its translation is CSATLAGVNEQLF.

The chain has TRBV3-1 and TRBJ2-4; 7 bases map to TRBD2. This CDR3 comprises 14 residues. Trimming at V came to 1 base and at J to 6 bases, leaving 3 bases not matched to a gene. CDR1 and CDR2 (germline): LGHDT, YNNKEL (reference sequence). CDR3 residues: CASSQGASGNIQYF. CDR3 nucleotides: TGTGCCAGCAGCCAAGGGGCTAGCGGAAACATTCAGTACTTC.

The chain joins TRBV14 to TRBJ1-2, with unresolved D. V shed 0 bases and J shed 2 bases, with 13 bases lying between them. Germline values: CDR1 SGHDN, CDR2 FVKESK. CDR3 length: 16 residues. CDR3 amino acids: CASSQEYRAGNYGYTF. CDR3 in DNA: TGTGCCAGCAGCCAAGAGTATCGGGCCGGCAACTATGGCTACACCTTC.

V usage is TRBV7-9 and J usage is TRBJ1-5; D gene unclear. CDR3 length equals 14 residues. Germline assignment: CDR1 SEHNR and CDR2 FQNEAQ (reference sequence). The V end lost 5 bases, the J end lost 4 bases, and 12 bases lay between the germline ends. CDR3 sequence: CASSPNPGNQPQHF. As DNA, the CDR3 is TGTGCCAGCAGCCCTAACCCTGGAAATCAGCCCCAGCATTTT.

This clonotype was picked up one time. This chain links TRBV6-2 or TRBV6-3 with TRBJ2-7, with 8 bases that match TRBD2. The CDR3 sequence is 17 residues long. V was pared by 2 bases and J by 4 bases, with 13 bases of the junction left unmatched. The germline V gene has CDR1 MNHEY and CDR2 SVGEGT. Here the CDR3 DNA reads TGTGCCAGCAGTTACGTGATGAGGAGCGGGAGCCGGTACGAGCAGTACTTC. Residues: CASSYVMRSGSRYEQYF.

This clonotype was counted a few times. V and J are TRBV20-1 and TRBJ1-1, with D possibly TRBD1 on 5 matching bases. The CDR3 has 15 residues. Germline CDR1 reads DFQATT; CDR2 reads SNEGSKA (reference sequence). Trimming stripped 3 bases from V and 0 bases from J, with 14 bases between. CDR3 DNA: TGCAGTGCTAGGGGGCCTCCTATTATGAACACTGAAGCTTTCTTT. This codes for CSARGPPIMNTEAFF.

The chain uses TRBV7-8 and TRBJ1-2, with D perhaps matching TRBD1 (5 bases). V was cut by 4 bases and J by 4 bases, with 10 bases left in between. Germline V CDR1 and CDR2: SGHVS, FQNEAQ. The CDR3 covers 13 residues. CDR3 sequence: CASSSGPRYGYTF. Here the CDR3 DNA reads TGTGCCAGCAGCTCGGGACCTCGCTATGGCTACACCTTC. Full variable domain (outside the CDR3, taken from reference TRBV7-8 and TRBJ1-2): GAGVSQSPRYKVAKRGQDVALRCDPISGHVSLFWYQQALGQGPEFLTYFQNEAQLDKSGLPSDRFFAERPEGSVSTLKIQRTQQEDSAVYLCASSSGPRYGYTFGSGTRLTVV.